These T cell receptor beta chains were read from a single sample in a study of OX40 agonist ivuxolimab in advanced cancers. Measured with immunoSEQ multiplex PCR; TCRdb has only the in-frame clones, and not every one. The sample yields about 47,000 clones, around 80% seen once. The sequencing here drew on CD4+ or CD8+ T cells sorted from blood, taken in a trial of the OX40 agonist ivuxolimab. The receptor set was obtained from an adult with an advanced solid tumor such as melanoma, head and neck, liver or kidney cancer. CDR3s leave out the opening cysteine and the closing phenylalanine or tryptophan.

V: TRBV6-1; CDR3: ASKDDRVHGYT
V: TRBV11-2; CDR3: ASSLGAGGFYNEQF
V: TRBV4-3; CDR3: ASSPGLTGRLGIQY
V: TRBV6-6; CDR3: AIRKDLYTDTQY
V: TRBV7-7; CDR3: ASSFNPGRSTGELF
V: TRBV28; CDR3: ASSSQYSYT
V: TRBV4-3; CDR3: ASSQDLGSGNEQY
V: TRBV27; CDR3: ASRPGQHHQPQH
V: TRBV9; CDR3: ASTPTDRSTYEQY
V: TRBV9; CDR3: ASSVGVLNEKLF
V: TRBV28; CDR3: ALGRSTDTQY
V: TRBV5-1; CDR3: ASSLGRRSDNEQF
V: TRBV21-1; CDR3: ASSTGNRDRGTYEQY
V: TRBV29-1; CDR3: SVRDRRTYEQY
V: TRBV5-1; CDR3: ASSLVGEQY
V: TRBV11-2; CDR3: ASSPSGARDTQY
V: TRBV5-6; CDR3: ASSPGQGSEQY
V: TRBV12-2; CDR3: ASRLAWGGPDTQY
V: TRBV19; CDR3: ASSSGRAFRHEQY
V: TRBV5-1; CDR3: ASSPDRVGANVLT
V: TRBV10-2; CDR3: ASSEGQGREQF
V: TRBV19; CDR3: ASSITTLGGTGNTEAF
V: TRBV5-4; CDR3: ASKDSISTDTQY
V: TRBV7-9; CDR3: ASSLDLAEETQY
V: TRBV19; CDR3: ASSIRAQGSYSNQPQH